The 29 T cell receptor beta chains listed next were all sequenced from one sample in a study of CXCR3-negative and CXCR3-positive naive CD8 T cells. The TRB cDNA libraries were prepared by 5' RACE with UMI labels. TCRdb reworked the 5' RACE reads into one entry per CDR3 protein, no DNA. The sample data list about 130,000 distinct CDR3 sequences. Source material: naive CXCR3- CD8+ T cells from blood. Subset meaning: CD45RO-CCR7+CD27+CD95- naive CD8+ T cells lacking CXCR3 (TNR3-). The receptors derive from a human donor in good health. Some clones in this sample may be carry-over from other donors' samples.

This chain's CDR3 is CASSFQPGINYTF. The chain has TRBV12-3 or TRBV12-4 and TRBJ1-2; the D call from TCRdb, TRBD1, cannot be confirmed without DNA. CDR3 length: 13 residues.

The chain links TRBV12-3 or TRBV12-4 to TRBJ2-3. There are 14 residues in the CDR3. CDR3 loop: CASSFSIGTDTQYF.

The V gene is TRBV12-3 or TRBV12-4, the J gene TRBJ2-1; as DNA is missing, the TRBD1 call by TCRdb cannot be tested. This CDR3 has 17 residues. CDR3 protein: CASSLGPGAGTYNEQFF.

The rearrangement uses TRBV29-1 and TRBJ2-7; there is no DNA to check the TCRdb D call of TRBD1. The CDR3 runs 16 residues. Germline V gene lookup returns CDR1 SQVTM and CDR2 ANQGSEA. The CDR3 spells CSVPTSQGQGLYEQYF.

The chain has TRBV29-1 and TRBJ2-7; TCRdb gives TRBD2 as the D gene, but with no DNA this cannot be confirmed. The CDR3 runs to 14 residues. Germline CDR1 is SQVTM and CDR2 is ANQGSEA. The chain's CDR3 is CSGRGLGEWDEQYF.

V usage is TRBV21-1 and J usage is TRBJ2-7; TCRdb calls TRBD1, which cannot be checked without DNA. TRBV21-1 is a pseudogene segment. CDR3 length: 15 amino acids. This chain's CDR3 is CASTHPEGVVYEQYF.

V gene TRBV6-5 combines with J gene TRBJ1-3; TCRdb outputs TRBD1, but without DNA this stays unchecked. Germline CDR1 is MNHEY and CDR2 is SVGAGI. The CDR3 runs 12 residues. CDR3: CASSPEGNTIYF.

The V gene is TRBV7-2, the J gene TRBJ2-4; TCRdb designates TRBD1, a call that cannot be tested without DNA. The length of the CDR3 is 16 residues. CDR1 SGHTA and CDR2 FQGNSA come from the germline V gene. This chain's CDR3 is CASSLFPGQGQNIQYF. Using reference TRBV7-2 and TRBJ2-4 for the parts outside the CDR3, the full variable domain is GAGVSQSPSNKVTEKGKDVELRCDPISGHTALYWYRQSLGQGLEFLIYFQGNSAPDKSGLPSDRFSAERTGGSVSTLTIQRTQQEDSAVYLCASSLFPGQGQNIQYFGAGTRLSVL.

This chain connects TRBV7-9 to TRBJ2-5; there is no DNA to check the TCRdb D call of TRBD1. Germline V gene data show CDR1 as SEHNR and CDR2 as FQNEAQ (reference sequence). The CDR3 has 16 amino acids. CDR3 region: CASSLALGQFQETQYF.

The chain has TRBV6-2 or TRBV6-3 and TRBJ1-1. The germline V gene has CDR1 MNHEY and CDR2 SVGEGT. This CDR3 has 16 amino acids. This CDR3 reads CASSQPWVGRNTEAFF.

The CDR3 region is CASSLPGARETQYF. This chain connects TRBV12-3 or TRBV12-4 to TRBJ2-5; the TRBD1 assignment by TCRdb is unverifiable without DNA. The CDR3 contains 14 residues.

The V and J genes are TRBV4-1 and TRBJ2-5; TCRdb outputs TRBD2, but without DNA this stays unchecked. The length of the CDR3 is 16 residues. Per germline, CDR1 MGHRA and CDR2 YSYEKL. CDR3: CASSPYSGLAGETQYF.

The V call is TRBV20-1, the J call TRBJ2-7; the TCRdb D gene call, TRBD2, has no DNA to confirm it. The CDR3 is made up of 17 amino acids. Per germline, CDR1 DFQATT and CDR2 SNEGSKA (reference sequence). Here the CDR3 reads CSATPPRTEWEGSEQYF.

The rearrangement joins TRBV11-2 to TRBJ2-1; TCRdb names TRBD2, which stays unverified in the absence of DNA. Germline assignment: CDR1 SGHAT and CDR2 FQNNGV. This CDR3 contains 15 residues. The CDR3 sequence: CASSLGSGPLREQFF. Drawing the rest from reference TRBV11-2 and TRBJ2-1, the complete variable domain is EAGVAQSPRYKIIEKRQSVAFWCNPISGHATLYWYQQILGQGPKLLIQFQNNGVVDDSQLPKDRFSAERLKGVDSTLKIQPAKLEDSAVYLCASSLGSGPLREQFFGPGTRLTVL.

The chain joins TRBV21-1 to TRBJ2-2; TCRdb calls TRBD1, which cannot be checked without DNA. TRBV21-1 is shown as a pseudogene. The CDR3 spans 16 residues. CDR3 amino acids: CATKIGGIGFGGELFF.

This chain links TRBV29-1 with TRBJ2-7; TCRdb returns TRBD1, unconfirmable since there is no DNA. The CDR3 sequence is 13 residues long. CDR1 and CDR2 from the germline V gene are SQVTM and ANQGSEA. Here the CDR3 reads CSVLGQASYEQYF.

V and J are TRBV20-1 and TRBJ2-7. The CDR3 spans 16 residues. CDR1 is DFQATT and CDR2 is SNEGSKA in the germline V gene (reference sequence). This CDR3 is CSARDKAGTKPYEQYF.

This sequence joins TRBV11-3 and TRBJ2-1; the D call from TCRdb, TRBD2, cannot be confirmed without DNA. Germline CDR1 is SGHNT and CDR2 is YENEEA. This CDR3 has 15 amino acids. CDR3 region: CASSLISGGHNEQFF.

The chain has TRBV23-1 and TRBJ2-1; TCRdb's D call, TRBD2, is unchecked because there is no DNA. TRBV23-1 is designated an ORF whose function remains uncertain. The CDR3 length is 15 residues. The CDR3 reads CASTPGTSGDNEQFF.

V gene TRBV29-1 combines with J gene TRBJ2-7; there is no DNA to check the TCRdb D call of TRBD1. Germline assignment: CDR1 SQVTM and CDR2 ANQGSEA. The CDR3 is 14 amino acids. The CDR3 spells CSVVNRTGVNEQYF.

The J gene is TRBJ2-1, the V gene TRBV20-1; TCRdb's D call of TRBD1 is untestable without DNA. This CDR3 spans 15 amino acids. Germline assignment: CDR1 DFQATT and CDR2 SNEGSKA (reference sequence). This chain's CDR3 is CSAVPFPGGFDEQFF.

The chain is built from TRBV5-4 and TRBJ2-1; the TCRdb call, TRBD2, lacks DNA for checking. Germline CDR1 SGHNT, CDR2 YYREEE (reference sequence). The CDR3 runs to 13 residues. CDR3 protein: CAGMGLAGDGQFF. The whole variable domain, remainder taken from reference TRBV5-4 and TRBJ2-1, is ETGVTQSPTHLIKTRGQQVTLRCSSQSGHNTVSWYQQALGQGPQFIFQYYREEENGRGNFPPRFSGLQFPNYSSELNVNALELDDSALYLCAGMGLAGDGQFFGPGTRLTVL.

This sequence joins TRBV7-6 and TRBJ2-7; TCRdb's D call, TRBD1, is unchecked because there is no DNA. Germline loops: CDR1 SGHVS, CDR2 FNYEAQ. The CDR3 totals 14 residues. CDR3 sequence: CASSLLAGVDEQYF.

The CDR3 loop reads CASNGNGGGYNEQFF. The genes are TRBV12-3 or TRBV12-4 and TRBJ2-1; TCRdb selects TRBD2, and the lack of DNA leaves this call unchecked. There are 15 residues in the CDR3.

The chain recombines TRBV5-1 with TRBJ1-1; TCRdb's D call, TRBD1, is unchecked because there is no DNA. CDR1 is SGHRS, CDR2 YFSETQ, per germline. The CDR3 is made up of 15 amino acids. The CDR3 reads CASSLVAPGDTEAFF.

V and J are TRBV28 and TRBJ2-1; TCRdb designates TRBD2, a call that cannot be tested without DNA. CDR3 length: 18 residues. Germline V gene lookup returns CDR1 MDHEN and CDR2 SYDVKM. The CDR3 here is CASSFPGTQSPSYNEQFF.

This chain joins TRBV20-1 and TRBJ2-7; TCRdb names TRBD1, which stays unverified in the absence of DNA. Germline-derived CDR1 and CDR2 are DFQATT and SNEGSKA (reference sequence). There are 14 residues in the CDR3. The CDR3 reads CSASDRDNSYEQYF.

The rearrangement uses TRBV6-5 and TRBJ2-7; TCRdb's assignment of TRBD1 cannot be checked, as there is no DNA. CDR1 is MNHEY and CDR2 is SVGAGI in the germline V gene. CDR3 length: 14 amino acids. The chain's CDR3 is CASRPDRGGYEQYF.

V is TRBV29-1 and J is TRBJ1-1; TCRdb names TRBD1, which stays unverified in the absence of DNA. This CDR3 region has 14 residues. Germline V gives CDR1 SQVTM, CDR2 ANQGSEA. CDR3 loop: CSVDRASMDTEALF.